The sequence of this T cell receptor (beta chain) was determined in a study of T cells in Graves' hyperthyroidism and ophthalmopathy (dated by TCRdb to the late 2010s). Some background on the complete study: Peripheral blood samples were taken at initial diagnosis, before any treatment was given. To identify TCR V-J signatures that set the groups apart, the researchers used a discovery cohort of approximately 98 patients, made up of 43 with Graves' ophthalmopathy and about 60 with stable Graves' hyperthyroidism. Whether ophthalmopathy could be predicted prospectively was tested in an independent validation cohort made up of some 20 hyperthyroidism patients plus 17 patients who later progressed to ophthalmopathy. The 100 or so discovery patients were divided at random into training and test sets in a 7:3 ratio. Thyroid tissue and blood T-cell repertoires from about six Graves' hyperthyroidism patients were also compared in the study. Following sampling, methimazole starting at 30 mg daily was given to hyperthyroidism patients, and high-dose intravenous methylprednisolone was given to ophthalmopathy patients. According to the paper, TCR Vbeta CDR3 sequencing was carried out on about 140 peripheral blood samples, which came from over 40 ophthalmopathy, 75 or so hyperthyroidism and 17 progressor patients. Beyond this particular receptor, the publication reports: In validation, progression to ophthalmopathy was predicted by the model with 55% to 71% sensitivity and roughly 76% specificity, a median of approximately 6.5 months before onset. Sample size was not statistically predetermined, and blinding of investigators to group allocation was not performed. Most expanded thyroid clonotypes (frequency above 0.001) were also found in blood, which suggests that blood repertoires may mirror thyroid immune responses. A 13 V-J signature model separated ophthalmopathy from stable hyperthyroidism, with approximately 87% sensitivity and about 81% specificity in cross-validation and 80%/75% in testing.

A patient counted as having stable Graves' hyperthyroidism if no progression to ophthalmopathy occurred over 18 months of follow-up. Hyperthyroidism patients were newly diagnosed, had a disease duration of under 2 months, and were aged 18 to 65 years. Any patient with an uncontrolled infection, another autoimmune disease, pregnancy or lactation was excluded. Diagnoses were based on clinical symptoms, serum thyroxine and TRAb, thyroid ultrasound and orbital computed tomography. PBMCs were separated from 7.5 to 10 ml of fresh peripheral blood using Ficoll-Paque density gradient centrifugation. Total RNA was extracted with Trizol reagent, and quality was checked on an Agilent 2100 Bioanalyzer. The TCR beta CDR3 regions were amplified from RNA transcripts. A first-round RT-PCR of the TCR CDR3 used the HTBI primer set with the Qiagen OneStep RT-PCR kit. The libraries were constructed in a second round of multiplex PCR and then size-selected and purified. The libraries were sequenced on an Illumina HiSeq2000 using paired-end 100 bp reads. The published analysis was carried out like this. SOAPnuke was used to process the raw data, with reads discarded if the reads contained adapters or uncalled bases, had a mean Phred below 15, or lacked an exact constant-primer or identifier match. COPE v1.2.5 was used to merge high-quality paired reads, and clonotypes were defined as unique nucleotide sequences. MiTCR v1.1 was used to align clonotypes to the IMGT TRBV, TRBD and TRBJ reference segments. The analysis included only V-J combinations with a frequency above 0.0001, which together covered around 99% of the repertoires. A TCS score was defined as the ratio between F50 (clonal expansion) and ExV (chaos), using BLOSUM62-based TCRdist between CDR3 peptides within each V-J. Welch's t-statistics and random forest reduced 500 to 650 V-J features to around 14, which were used in a naive Bayes classifier (R e1071). The public reads were run again by TCRdb, first through fastp at Q25 and then through MiXCR, and only productive beta chains were kept. Entries that share a CDR3 protein sequence are merged under the most common genes and DNA. The V and J calls shown here were made by TCRdb, not taken from the authors' results. The sample includes some 740,000 distinct CDR3 sequences, with approximately 15% observed a single time. The top ten constitute roughly 10% of the sample.

About this clonotype itself: Its antigen is currently not known. Within one base of it there is no much larger clone, and no base qualities were kept.

From V the trimming removes 1 base and from J it removes 0 bases, while the gene matches leave 3 bases of the junction unaccounted for. For CDR1 and CDR2, the germline V gene lists SGHTS and YDEGEE. The CDR3 covers 16 residues, taking in both the cysteine and the phenylalanine. Only the CDR3 DNA stays, 48 bases, in frame from base 1. Sequencing was done on a sample of blood. The chain is encoded by TRBV5-8 joined to TRBJ1-3; 8 of the junction bases match TRBD1. The TCR originated in a woman under 30 with Graves' hyperthyroidism. Read as DNA, the sequence is TGTGCCAGCAGCTTGTGGGACAGGCGCTCTGGAAACACCATATATTTT. This sequence encodes CASSLWDRRSGNTIYF.